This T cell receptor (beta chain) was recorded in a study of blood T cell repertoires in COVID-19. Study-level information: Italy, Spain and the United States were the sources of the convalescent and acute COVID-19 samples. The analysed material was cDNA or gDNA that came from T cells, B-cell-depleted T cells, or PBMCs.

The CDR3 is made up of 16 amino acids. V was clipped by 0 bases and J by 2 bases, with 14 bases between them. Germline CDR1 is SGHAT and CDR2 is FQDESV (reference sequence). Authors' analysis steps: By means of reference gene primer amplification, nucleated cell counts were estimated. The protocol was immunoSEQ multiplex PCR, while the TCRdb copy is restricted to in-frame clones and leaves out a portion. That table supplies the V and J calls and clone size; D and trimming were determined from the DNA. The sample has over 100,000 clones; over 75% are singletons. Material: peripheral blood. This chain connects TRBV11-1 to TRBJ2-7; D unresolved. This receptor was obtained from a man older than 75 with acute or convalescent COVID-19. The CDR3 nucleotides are TGTGCCAGCAGCTTAGCCCTAGGCGGCGGTACCTACGAGCAGTACTTC. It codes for CASSLALGGGTYEQYF.